A selection of T cell receptor beta chains follows, all from one sample in a study of shared clonotypes between healthy human individuals. Clones were sequenced by immunoSEQ multiplex PCR, and TCRdb holds only the in-frame ones, with some missing. The sample shows about 2.1 million clones, around 95% of them seen only once. The sequencing input was naive CD8+ T cells from PBMCs. These receptors came from a man in his late teens or twenties in good health. Some clones in this sample may be carry-over from other donors' samples. Each CDR3 is given with its conserved first and last residue. A D gene is named only where the DNA matches it firmly. Only some rows state a clone size, as once, few, many or a class for expanded clones.

clone_size: -
j_call: TRBJ1-3
v_call: TRBV4-3
cdr3_length: 16
d_call: -
cdr3_nt: TGCGCCAGCAGCCTGAGTGAGGTAATCTCTGGAAACACCATATATTTT
cdr3_aa: CASSLSEVISGNTIYF

clone_size: -
j_call: TRBJ1-5
v_call: TRBV7-9
cdr3_length: 15
d_call: TRBD1
cdr3_nt: TGTGCCAGCAGCCACAGGGGGCATAGCAATCAGCCCCAGCATTTT
cdr3_aa: CASSHRGHSNQPQHF

clone_size: once
j_call: TRBJ1-1
v_call: TRBV29-1
cdr3_length: 14
d_call: -
cdr3_nt: TGCAGCGTTGATGGTCCCCTGGCGAACACTGAAGCTTTCTTT
cdr3_aa: CSVDGPLANTEAFF

clone_size: -
j_call: TRBJ2-1
v_call: TRBV11-2
cdr3_length: 16
d_call: -
cdr3_nt: TGTGCCAGCACCCGGACGAGACTTTCCTCCTACAATGAGCAGTTCTTC
cdr3_aa: CASTRTRLSSYNEQFF

clone_size: -
j_call: TRBJ1-2
v_call: TRBV16
cdr3_length: 16
d_call: TRBD1
cdr3_nt: TGTGCCAGCAGCCCAACGGGACAGCCTCAACAGGGGGGCTACACCTTC
cdr3_aa: CASSPTGQPQQGGYTF

clone_size: -
j_call: TRBJ2-1
v_call: TRBV19
cdr3_length: 14
d_call: -
cdr3_nt: TGTGCCAGTAGGGGAGGTTCCTCCTACAATGAGCAGTTCTTC
cdr3_aa: CASRGGSSYNEQFF

clone_size: -
j_call: TRBJ2-1
v_call: TRBV7-6
cdr3_length: 15
d_call: -
cdr3_nt: TGTGCCAGCAGCTTAGGCCGTTTATTTGGCAATGAGCAGTTCTTC
cdr3_aa: CASSLGRLFGNEQFF

clone_size: -
j_call: TRBJ2-7
v_call: TRBV5-1
cdr3_length: 14
d_call: -
cdr3_nt: TGCGCCAGCCGGAAAACAGGGAGGGACTACGAGCAGTACTTC
cdr3_aa: CASRKTGRDYEQYF

clone_size: -
j_call: TRBJ2-3
v_call: TRBV28
cdr3_length: 20
d_call: TRBD1
cdr3_nt: TGTGCCAGCAGTTCTAATGGGGACAGGGGGTATGGTGGGCCCACAGATACGCAGTATTTT
cdr3_aa: CASSSNGDRGYGGPTDTQYF

clone_size: once
j_call: TRBJ2-2
v_call: TRBV27
cdr3_length: 19
d_call: TRBD1
cdr3_nt: TGTGCCAGCAGTTTCCTGACAGGGGGCGCGTACCTCCTGCCCGGGGAGCTGTTTTTT
cdr3_aa: CASSFLTGGAYLLPGELFF

clone_size: once
j_call: TRBJ2-3
v_call: TRBV19
cdr3_length: 14
d_call: -
cdr3_nt: TGTGCCAGTAGTACGGGCTCTAGCACAGATACGCAGTATTTT
cdr3_aa: CASSTGSSTDTQYF

clone_size: -
j_call: TRBJ2-3
v_call: TRBV5-1
cdr3_length: 15
d_call: -
cdr3_nt: TGCGCCAGCAGCCCTGGGCGGGGTGGAACAGATACGCAGTATTTT
cdr3_aa: CASSPGRGGTDTQYF